These 23 T cell receptor beta chains came from one sample sequenced in a study of T cell therapy after organ transplantation. The antigens of these receptors remain unknown. The assay was immunoSEQ multiplex PCR, and TCRdb's table has in-frame clones only and misses some. The sample yields roughly 15,000 clones, roughly 87% seen once. The sample's time point: 20-29 weeks after completion of therapy. The sample was CD8+ T cells from blood, taken after autologous CMV-specific T cell therapy. The receptors derive from a human patient who had received a solid organ transplant and had CMV disease. Part of the T cells may come from the graft donor.

This chain connects TRBV5-4 to TRBJ1-6; 9 bases align to TRBD1. V was pared by 4 bases and J by 5 bases, with 4 bases of the junction left unmatched. Germline V gives CDR1 SGHNT, CDR2 YYREEE (reference sequence). The CDR3 is 15 residues long. This CDR3 is CASSAQGANNSPLHF. The CDR3 region has the DNA TGTGCCAGCAGCGCACAGGGGGCTAATAATTCACCCCTCCACTTT. Full variable domain (missing parts from reference TRBV5-4 and TRBJ1-6): ETGVTQSPTHLIKTRGQQVTLRCSSQSGHNTVSWYQQALGQGPQFIFQYYREEENGRGNFPPRFSGLQFPNYSSELNVNALELDDSALYLCASSAQGANNSPLHFGNGTRLTVT.

The genes are TRBV7-9 and TRBJ1-1; 9 bases agree with TRBD1. The germline CDR1 and CDR2 sequences are SEHNR and FQNEAQ (reference sequence). The CDR3 is 16 amino acids. The trim removed 5 bases at V and 4 bases at J, leaving 11 bases unmatched. The CDR3 protein is CASSPRDREMGTEAFF. The CDR3 region has the DNA TGTGCCAGCAGCCCGCGGGACAGGGAGATGGGCACTGAAGCTTTCTTT.

The CDR3 loop is CASSPGTVGDEQFF. The CDR3 region has the DNA TGTGCCAGCAGTCCAGGGACAGTCGGGGATGAGCAGTTCTTC. V and J are TRBV27 and TRBJ2-1; TRBD1 matches 7 bases. This CDR3 region has 14 residues. Trimming removed 5 bases from V and 8 bases from J; junction bases left unmatched: 9. In germline, CDR1 is MNHEY, CDR2 SMNVEV (reference sequence).

This chain connects TRBV29-1 to TRBJ2-2, with unresolved D. V lost 6 bases and J lost 5, with 10 bases in between. In germline, CDR1 is SQVTM, CDR2 ANQGSEA. The CDR3 is 12 residues long. The CDR3 nucleotides read TGCAGCGTCCTCGGATGGACCGGGGAGCTGTTTTTT. It encodes CSVLGWTGELFF.

This clone came up a few times. In DNA, the CDR3 is TGTGCAAGTCGCTTAGCGCTCGGGGATTGTGGCAATCAGCCCCAGCATTTT. Its protein product is CASRLALGDCGNQPQHF. The chain joins TRBV12-2 to TRBJ1-5. TRBV12-2 is annotated as a pseudogene. This CDR3 region has 17 residues.

V usage is TRBV19 and J usage is TRBJ2-2, with 15 bases fitting TRBD2. Losses at the gene ends were 6 bases for V and 6 bases for J; bases not matched to a gene: 5. The germline CDR1 and CDR2 sequences are LNHDA and SQIVND (reference sequence). The CDR3 contains 16 residues. CDR3 coding DNA: TGTGCCAGTAGAGGACTAGCGGGAGGGCCGGCCGGGGAGCTGTTTTTT. Translation gives CASRGLAGGPAGELFF.

This clone was counted once. The chain couples TRBV15 to TRBJ2-5, with 7 bases lining up with TRBD1. CDR3 length: 14 amino acids. The V and J ends lost 1 base and 2 bases, in that order; junction bases with no gene match: 1. CDR1 and CDR2 (germline): LNHNV, YYDKDF (reference sequence). CDR3 protein: CATSRGDSQETQYF. The CDR3 DNA is TGTGCCACCAGCAGAGGGGACAGTCAAGAGACCCAGTACTTC.

The chain uses TRBV29-1 and TRBJ2-7; no firm D call. The germline V gene has CDR1 SQVTM and CDR2 ANQGSEA. The CDR3 runs 13 residues. V lost 1 base, J lost 3 bases, and 10 bases lay in between. CDR3 sequence: CSVEGGSLYEQYF. Here the CDR3 DNA reads TGCAGCGTTGAAGGAGGCAGCCTCTACGAGCAGTACTTC.

This clone was recorded a few times. V usage is TRBV10-3 and J usage is TRBJ2-3; D unresolved. The CDR3 has 14 residues. CDR1 ENHRY and CDR2 SYGVKD come from the germline V gene. The germline V and J ends were trimmed by 5 bases and 5 bases, with 14 bases remaining between them. CDR3 in amino acids: CAISPFTLGDTQYF. In DNA, the CDR3 is TGTGCCATCAGTCCCTTTACCCTGGGAGATACGCAGTATTTT.

The chain uses TRBV27 and TRBJ1-3; perhaps TRBD1 as D (6 bases). CDR1 is MNHEY, CDR2 SMNVEV, per germline (reference sequence). V lost 6 bases, J lost 0 bases, and 18 bases lay in between. This CDR3 has 17 amino acids. In DNA, the CDR3 is TGTGCCAGCAGCAAAGGGGGGGGTAGAACCTCTGGAAACACCATATATTTT. It codes for CASSKGGGRTSGNTIYF.

This clone was detected once. This chain uses TRBV7-9 with TRBJ2-7; D possibly matches TRBD1 or TRBD2 (5 bases each). This CDR3 contains 12 residues. CDR1 SEHNR and CDR2 FQNEAQ come from the germline V gene (reference sequence). Trimming left V 5 bases short and J 5 bases short, with 10 bases between. The CDR3 here is CASSPMGDEQYF. Written as DNA, the CDR3 is TGTGCCAGCAGCCCGATGGGGGACGAGCAGTACTTC.

This clone was recorded only once. The junction differs from germline at one of its ends, possibly a read error. The chain employs TRBV20-1 and TRBJ1-2; TRBD1 matches at 9 bases. The germline CDR1 and CDR2 sequences are DFQATT and SNEGSKA (reference sequence). The CDR3 runs to 10 residues. The CDR3 DNA is TGCAGTCCGGGACAGGGCCCCGCTCTCTTC. Its translation: CSPGQGPALF.

This clone was detected once. V gene TRBV7-8 combines with J gene TRBJ1-1, with D unresolved. Trimming shortened V by 5 bases and J by 3 bases, and 22 bases separated the two germline ends. The CDR3 is 17 residues long. CDR1 is SGHVS, CDR2 FQNEAQ, per germline. CDR3 region: CASSPLGRVVGDTEAFF. CDR3 bases: TGTGCCAGCAGCCCCCTCGGGAGGGTAGTCGGAGACACTGAAGCTTTCTTT.

With regard to this clone: The sample contains more than one DNA sequence encoding this CDR3. The chain has TRBV11-2 and TRBJ1-3; D is uncertain. The CDR3 has 14 amino acids. Germline V gene data show CDR1 as SGHAT and CDR2 as FQNNGV. V lost 1 base to trimming and J lost 0 bases, with 4 bases between them. As DNA, the CDR3 is TGTGCCAGCAGCTTAGGGAGCTCTGGAAACACCATATATTTT. Protein: CASSLGSSGNTIYF.

The chain recombines TRBV10-3 with TRBJ2-7; TRBD1 agrees at 9 bases. CDR1 ENHRY and CDR2 SYGVKD come from the germline V gene. This CDR3 has 13 residues. V dropped 6 bases and J dropped 4; count of bases not matched to a gene: 4. CDR3 nucleotides: TGTGCCATCAGCGGGACAGGGTCGTACGAGCAGTACTTC. It codes for CAISGTGSYEQYF.

V and J are TRBV27 and TRBJ1-5; TRBD1 might be the D (5 bases). In germline, CDR1 is MNHEY, CDR2 SMNVEV (reference sequence). Trimming shortened V by 3 bases and J by 9 bases, and 9 bases separated the two germline ends. This CDR3 comprises 12 residues. The CDR3 DNA reads as TGTGCCAGCAGTTTGTCGGGGGGGCCCCAGCATTTT. Amino acid sequence: CASSLSGGPQHF.

The genes are TRBV4-3 and TRBJ2-1; TRBD2 matches at 8 bases. The CDR3 consists of 16 residues. Germline CDR1 LGHNA, CDR2 YSLEER. V lost 4 bases to trimming and J lost 7 bases; unmatched junction nucleotides: 12. This CDR3 is CASSPGAGGIGNEQFF. The CDR3 bases are TGCGCCAGCAGCCCAGGGGCGGGGGGTATCGGAAATGAGCAGTTCTTC.

The rearrangement links TRBV20-1 to TRBJ1-2; 7 bases match TRBD1. The germline gives CDR1 DFQATT, CDR2 SNEGSKA (reference sequence). CDR3 length: 11 amino acids. V was pared by 3 bases and J by 8 bases, with 3 bases of the junction left unmatched. CDR3 loop: CSARRGLGYTF. Here the CDR3 DNA reads TGCAGTGCTAGGAGGGGGCTCGGCTACACCTTC.

In its sample, this clone ranks as medium-sized. This chain joins TRBV4-2 and TRBJ2-4; TRBD1 matches at 7 bases. This CDR3 has 17 amino acids. V shed 1 base and J 0 bases; nucleotides not matched to a gene: 6. Germline V gives CDR1 LGHNA, CDR2 YNFKEQ. The CDR3, as DNA: TGTGCCAGCAGCCAAGGTACGGGACAGATAGCCAAAAACATTCAGTACTTC. As protein: CASSQGTGQIAKNIQYF.

Concerning this clone: The sample holds other DNA sequences that translate to the same CDR3. This chain uses TRBV6-4 with TRBJ2-5; perhaps TRBD2 as D (5 bases). This CDR3 is 15 amino acids long. Per the germline V gene, CDR1 is MRHNA and CDR2 is SNTAGT. Trimming took 3 bases from V and 1 from J, leaving 12 bases between them. Here the CDR3 DNA reads TGTGCCAGCAGTGAAAAGGCAGGAGGCCAAGAGACCCAGTACTTC. Protein: CASSEKAGGQETQYF.

The genes are TRBV13 and TRBJ1-1; 7 positions match TRBD1. Trimming took 1 base from V and 11 from J; bases not matched to a gene: 16. Germline CDR1 PRHDT, CDR2 FYEKMQ (reference sequence). This CDR3 has 16 amino acids. The CDR3 DNA sequence: TGTGCCAGCAGCTTAGTCAGTTGGCAGGGGGGTTCCGCTGCTTTCTTT. Translation gives CASSLVSWQGGSAAFF.

The rearrangement joins TRBV6-5 to TRBJ1-2, with D maybe TRBD1 (5 bases). This CDR3 region has 13 residues. The V gene lost 7 bases and the J gene lost 7 bases, with 16 bases spanning the gap. Germline V gene data show CDR1 as MNHEY and CDR2 as SVGAGI. As DNA, the CDR3 is TGTGCCAGCACTGGGGGAGGCGATGGTGGCTACACCTTC. Amino acid sequence: CASTGGGDGGYTF.

The chain combines TRBV27 with TRBJ1-6; TRBD1 matches at 10 bases. Germline lookup yields CDR1 MNHEY and CDR2 SMNVEV (reference sequence). This CDR3 is 16 amino acids long. J gave up 9 bases and V 2 bases, and 7 bases lay outside the gene matches. CDR3 nucleotide sequence: TGTGCCAGCAGTTTAAGCACGACAGGGGGCGGTTCACCCCTCCACTTT. Translated: CASSLSTTGGGSPLHF.